The rows below give T cell receptor beta chains drawn from one sample of a study of cytomegalovirus exposure and HLA in healthy donors. Here immunoSEQ multiplex PCR was the method, and the copy in TCRdb shows in-frame clones only, minus some. The table shows tens of thousands of clones, with approximately 85% occurring only once. The sequenced sample was PBMCs. The receptors stem from a man aged 25 to 40 in good health and CMV-seropositive. The CDR3 runs from the conserved cysteine through the conserved F or W. Fields, in order: J gene, D gene, V gene, clone size, CDR3 DNA, CDR3 protein. The D gene is left open where the match is weak. Only some rows state a clone size, as once, few, many or a class for expanded clones.

TRBJ1-1	TRBD1	TRBV7-6	few	TGTGCCAGCAGCCCCGCGGGGACAGTGAACACTGAAGCTTTCTTT	CASSPAGTVNTEAFF
TRBJ2-7	TRBD1	TRBV7-8	NA	TGTGCCAGCAGCCAGGACAGGGGATTTTACGAGCAGTACTTC	CASSQDRGFYEQYF
TRBJ1-4	NA	TRBV5-4	NA	TGTGCCAGCAGCTCCAAGGGGGGGTATGAAAAACTGTTTTTT	CASSSKGGYEKLFF
TRBJ1-4	NA	TRBV20-1	NA	TGCAGTGCCTCGGTTGGTGAAAAACTGTTTTTT	CSASVGEKLFF
TRBJ2-5	TRBD2	TRBV18	few	TGTGCCAGCTCACCACCTCGGACTAGCGGGGCCCAGACCCAGTACTTC	CASSPPRTSGAQTQYF
TRBJ2-5	TRBD2	TRBV28	NA	TGTGCCAGCAGAAGACCAGGGACTAGCGGGAGCGAAGAGACCCAGTACTTC	CASRRPGTSGSEETQYF
TRBJ1-1	NA	TRBV6-5	NA	TGTGCCAGCAAGTCTAATATGAACACTGAAGCTTTCTTT	CASKSNMNTEAFF
TRBJ1-1	NA	TRBV7-2	NA	TGTGCCAGCAGCCTCTCCCTCCTCACTGAAGCTTTCTTT	CASSLSLLTEAFF
TRBJ2-5	TRBD2	TRBV27	NA	TGTGCCAGCAGACCCGGGGCGGGAGGAAAAGGAGAGACCCAGTACTTC	CASRPGAGGKGETQYF
TRBJ2-5	TRBD2	TRBV5-1	NA	TGCGCCAGCAGCCCTGCTAGCGGGAGGGCCGGGGAGCAGTACTTC	CASSPASGRAGEQYF
TRBJ2-1	TRBD2	TRBV9	NA	TGTGCCAGCAGCCCGGGACTAGCGGGAGGGCGGGGTGAGCAGTTCTTC	CASSPGLAGGRGEQFF
TRBJ2-1	TRBD1	TRBV25-1	NA	TGTGCCAGCAGTGAATTTGGGACAGGGGGTAGGGAGCAGTTCTTC	CASSEFGTGGREQFF
TRBJ2-7	TRBD1	TRBV10-1	NA	TGCGCCAGCAGTGACGCAGGGGGCGACGAGCAGTACTTC	CASSDAGGDEQYF
TRBJ2-1	TRBD2	TRBV9	NA	TGTGCCAGCAGCGTAGCTAGCGGGAGGGTGAATGAGCAGTTCTTC	CASSVASGRVNEQFF
TRBJ2-4	NA	TRBV12-1	NA	TGTGCCAGCAGCTTTAGGGGACTAGGAACCGCCGAAAAAAACATTCAGTACTTC	CASSFRGLGTAEKNIQYF
TRBJ2-2	TRBD2	TRBV4-1	few	TGCGCCAGCAGCCAAGATCGCGGGAGGGCCAGCACCGGGGAGCTGTTTTTT	CASSQDRGRASTGELFF
TRBJ2-5	TRBD2	TRBV7-7	NA	TGTGCCAGCAGCTTAGCGCCAGCGGGAGTAGAGACCCAGTACTTC	CASSLAPAGVETQYF
TRBJ1-6	NA	TRBV6-5	NA	TGTGCCAGCCGATACCGGGACAACTATAATTCACCCCTCCACTTT	CASRYRDNYNSPLHF
TRBJ1-5	NA	TRBV30	NA	TGTGCCTGGAGTGTCCCCTATAGCAATCAGCCCCAGCATTTT	CAWSVPYSNQPQHF
TRBJ2-1	TRBD1	TRBV11-3	NA	TGTGCCAGCAGTCGCCTACAGGGGACCAATGAGCAGTTCTTC	CASSRLQGTNEQFF
TRBJ2-2	TRBD2	TRBV7-9	NA	TGTGCCAGCCTCCCGGCGGGGGTGAACACCGGGGAGCTGTTTTTT	CASLPAGVNTGELFF
TRBJ1-1	TRBD1	TRBV14	NA	TGTGCCAGCAGCCCGGGACTTTTTTCAAACAGGGGAGCTTTCTTT	CASSPGLFSNRGAFF
TRBJ1-4	NA	TRBV6-1	few	TGTGCCAGCAGTGAATTCCTTGGCGGCAGTGAAAAACTGTTTTTT	CASSEFLGGSEKLFF
TRBJ1-6	NA	TRBV6-1	NA	TGTGCCAGCAGTGAAGGCAGGGTAGGAAATTCACCCCTCCACTTT	CASSEGRVGNSPLHF
TRBJ1-2	TRBD1	TRBV5-1	few	TGCGCCAGCAGCTTTAACAGGGGTCATGAGGGCTACACCTTC	CASSFNRGHEGYTF
TRBJ2-3	TRBD2	TRBV6-1	NA	TGTGCCAGCAGGGAAGCGGGCGGGGGGTGGGACACAGATACGCAGTATTTT	CASREAGGGWDTDTQYF
TRBJ1-1	NA	TRBV30	NA	TGTGCCTGGAGCGTATCTAAAACAGGGCTGAACACTGAAGCTTTCTTT	CAWSVSKTGLNTEAFF
TRBJ1-3	NA	TRBV5-4	NA	TGTGCCAGCAGTGCAGGTGCCGCCTCTGGAAACACCATATATTTT	CASSAGAASGNTIYF
TRBJ1-1	TRBD1	TRBV11-2	NA	TGTGCCAGCAGCCTTGAGGGGGCAGGGGTAAACACTGAAGCTTTCTTT	CASSLEGAGVNTEAFF
TRBJ2-7	TRBD1	TRBV9	once	TGTGCCAGCAGCCCCCAGGGGGAGCTAACCTACGAGCAGTACTTC	CASSPQGELTYEQYF
TRBJ2-7	TRBD1	TRBV6-5	NA	TGTGCCAGCAGTTACTCCCGGACAGGTTTTTCCTACGAGCAGTACTTC	CASSYSRTGFSYEQYF
TRBJ1-2	NA	TRBV7-8	NA	TGTGCCAGCAGCTTAGTTTCGGGGGACTCATTGACCTATGGCTACACCTTC	CASSLVSGDSLTYGYTF
TRBJ2-6	NA	TRBV5-4	few	TGTGCCAGCAGCCCGGGAACCTCTGGGGCCAACGTCCTGACTTTC	CASSPGTSGANVLTF
TRBJ1-5	NA	TRBV30	few	TGTGCCTGGACCCTCAAAGGAGTCAATCAGCCCCAGCATTTT	CAWTLKGVNQPQHF
TRBJ2-7	NA	TRBV7-2	NA	TGTGCCAGCAGCCAGGATGGTATCAGGGGCTACGAGCAGTACTTC	CASSQDGIRGYEQYF
TRBJ1-1	NA	TRBV5-1	NA	TGCGCCAGCAGCTTGGTTTCGGGGGGCGAGGTTGGAGCTTTCTTT	CASSLVSGGEVGAFF
TRBJ1-5	NA	TRBV7-2	once	TGTGCCAGCAGCTTAAACGAGGGTCAGCCCCAGCATTTT	CASSLNEGQPQHF
TRBJ1-5	TRBD1	TRBV7-9	NA	TGTGCCAGCAGCTTAGTCGTGGGGGACAGGAGTAGCAATCAGCCCCAGCATTTT	CASSLVVGDRSSNQPQHF
TRBJ1-5	NA	TRBV28	NA	TGTGCCAGCAGTTTACCCCCCCGGCAGCCCCAGCATTTT	CASSLPPRQPQHF
TRBJ1-1	NA	TRBV5-1	NA	TGCGCCAGCAGCTCTAACTGGGCCCTGAACACTGAAGCTTTCTTT	CASSSNWALNTEAFF
TRBJ2-1	TRBD1	TRBV5-4	NA	TGTGCCAGCAGCTTGGATCTGGGACAGGGAAACAATGAGCAGTTCTTC	CASSLDLGQGNNEQFF
TRBJ2-1	TRBD2	TRBV28	NA	TGTGCCAGCAGTTTCCCCGGGAATAGCGGGAACACCTACAATGAGCAGTTCTTC	CASSFPGNSGNTYNEQFF
TRBJ2-3	NA	TRBV27	NA	TGTGCCAGCAGTTTAGAGGGTCTGGGCACAGATACGCAGTATTTT	CASSLEGLGTDTQYF
TRBJ2-1	NA	TRBV27	NA	TGTGCCAGCAGTTTATCGAAGGTAGCGGCGCGCTACAATGAGCAGTTCTTC	CASSLSKVAARYNEQFF
TRBJ2-2	TRBD2	TRBV7-6	NA	TGTGCCAGCAGCCAAACTACTAGCGGGAGCACCGGGGAGCTGTTTTTT	CASSQTTSGSTGELFF
TRBJ2-1	TRBD2	TRBV10-1	NA	TGCGCCAGCCCGACCGGGGGGGGGTACAATGAGCAGTTCTTC	CASPTGGGYNEQFF